Here is one T cell receptor (beta chain) with its context. The record originates from a study of T cell changes during pregnancy in multiple sclerosis. Some clones are missing from TCRdb's copy, which holds only in-frame ones; the method was immunoSEQ multiplex PCR. The sample includes some 71,000 clones, approximately 90% of them seen just once. V shed 3 bases, J shed 0 bases, and the junction held 11 bases outside the gene matches. CDR1 SGHNT and CDR2 YYREEE come from the germline V gene (reference sequence). CDR3 length: 17 amino acids. This sequence was found in a female donor with multiple sclerosis, enrolled in a pregnancy study. The sequenced sample was peripheral blood, obtained in the third trimester of pregnancy. The rearrangement uses TRBV5-4 and TRBJ1-1; 7 bases agree with TRBD1. CDR3 loop: CASSSQKDRAVNTEAFF. The DNA of the CDR3 is TGTGCCAGCAGCTCGCAAAAAGACAGGGCCGTGAACACTGAAGCTTTCTTT.